A selection of T cell receptor beta chains follows, all from one sample in a study of cytomegalovirus exposure and HLA in healthy donors. Libraries were prepared by immunoSEQ multiplex PCR; TCRdb keeps only in-frame clonotypes and omits some of them. The sample table includes 220,000 or so clones. The sequenced sample was PBMCs. The source is a girl under 10 years old in good health and CMV-seropositive. Both conserved end residues are part of each CDR3. The D gene is left open where the match is weak.

j_call v_call d_call cdr3_aa cdr3_nt
TRBJ2-5 TRBV11-2 TRBD2 CASSPRTSALQTQYF TGTGCCAGCAGCCCTAGGACTAGCGCTCTTCAGACCCAGTACTTC
TRBJ2-3 TRBV27 TRBD2 CASSLGPGREGVKDTQYF TGTGCCAGCAGTTTAGGGCCCGGGCGGGAGGGGGTCAAGGATACGCAGTATTTT
TRBJ2-7 TRBV6-5 . CASSTGTSYEQYF TGTGCCAGCAGCACCGGGACATCCTACGAGCAGTACTTC
TRBJ2-1 TRBV28 TRBD2 CASSLLAGAYNEQFF TGTGCCAGCAGTTTACTAGCGGGGGCTTACAATGAGCAGTTCTTC
TRBJ1-1 TRBV5-6 . CASSPRGGVGARTEAFF TGTGCCAGCAGCCCTCGAGGTGGGGTGGGGGCTCGGACTGAAGCTTTCTTT
TRBJ1-2 TRBV28 . CASRRSYGYTF TGTGCCAGCCGACGGAGCTATGGCTACACCTTC
TRBJ1-3 TRBV28 . CASSFPSSGNTIYF TGTGCCAGCAGTTTCCCCAGCTCTGGAAACACCATATATTTT
TRBJ2-1 TRBV5-1 . CASSPVLLALANNEQFF TGCGCCAGCAGCCCAGTCTTGCTAGCGCTCGCGAACAATGAGCAGTTCTTC
TRBJ1-3 TRBV6-5 . CASSYSRVGNTIYF TGTGCCAGCAGTTACTCGAGGGTTGGAAACACCATATATTTT
TRBJ1-5 TRBV23-1 . CASSQFVGQQTLNQPQHF TGCGCCAGCAGTCAATTTGTCGGACAGCAAACTCTCAATCAGCCCCAGCATTTT
TRBJ1-4 TRBV5-1 . CASSFSSTNEKLFF TGCGCCAGCAGCTTTTCCTCAACTAATGAAAAACTGTTTTTT
TRBJ2-1 TRBV4-1 TRBD1 CASSQPPGTGYNEQFF TGCGCCAGCAGCCAACCTCCCGGGACAGGTTACAATGAGCAGTTCTTC
TRBJ2-5 TRBV28 . CAGMPATEETQYF TGTGCCGGCATGCCAGCGACGGAAGAGACCCAGTACTTC
TRBJ1-1 TRBV7-9 TRBD1 CASSLVPGQKENTEAFF TGTGCCAGCAGCTTAGTTCCGGGACAGAAAGAAAACACTGAAGCTTTCTTT
TRBJ2-5 TRBV7-2 . CASSLDAQETQYF TGTGCCAGCAGCTTAGACGCGCAAGAGACCCAGTACTTC
TRBJ2-5 TRBV30 . CAWSVVRGTETQYF TGTGCCTGGAGTGTAGTACGGGGTACAGAGACCCAGTACTTC
TRBJ2-7 TRBV7-7 . CASSLPLDSRATYEQYF TGTGCTAGCAGCTTACCCTTGGACAGCCGAGCCACCTACGAGCAGTACTTC
TRBJ2-5 TRBV25-1 TRBD1 CASSEVGQGAWETQYF TGTGCCAGCAGTGAAGTAGGACAGGGGGCCTGGGAGACCCAGTACTTC
TRBJ2-7 TRBV5-6 TRBD2 CASSRRSGGGRRGYEQYF TGTGCCAGCAGCCGACGGTCGGGAGGCGGGAGGAGGGGATACGAGCAGTACTTC
TRBJ2-7 TRBV19 TRBD1 CASAVTGTATYEQYF TGTGCCAGCGCTGTTACCGGGACAGCGACCTACGAGCAGTACTTC
TRBJ2-7 TRBV6-1 TRBD1 CASRAGTGMYEQYF TGTGCCAGCAGGGCCGGGACAGGGATGTACGAGCAGTACTTC
TRBJ2-7 TRBV6-1 . CASSTGSARYEQYF TGTGCCAGCAGTACCGGGTCCGCCCGGTACGAGCAGTACTTC
TRBJ2-3 TRBV2 TRBD1 CASRGQGVDTQYF TGTGCCAGCAGAGGACAGGGCGTGGATACGCAGTATTTT
TRBJ2-1 TRBV2 . CVFLFGELEQFF TGTGTCTTCCTGTTCGGGGAACTTGAGCAGTTCTTC
TRBJ1-2 TRBV19 . CASSISGDYGYTF TGTGCCAGTAGTATTTCCGGAGACTATGGCTACACCTTC
TRBJ2-1 TRBV5-1 . CASSAPGLPNRYNEQFF TGCGCCAGCAGCGCGCCGGGACTTCCCAACCGTTACAATGAGCAGTTCTTC
TRBJ2-3 TRBV10-3 TRBD2 CAISGASGSTDTQYF TGTGCCATCAGTGGGGCTAGCGGGAGTACAGATACGCAGTATTTT
TRBJ2-3 TRBV7-2 . CASSRTSSTDTQYF TGTGCCAGCAGCCGTACTAGTAGCACAGATACGCAGTATTTT
TRBJ2-7 TRBV10-2 TRBD1 CASSGTGEQYF TGCGCCAGCAGTGGGACAGGCGAGCAGTACTTC
TRBJ2-1 TRBV19 . CASSSLGLDADEQFF TGTGCCAGTAGTTCACTGGGACTGGACGCGGATGAGCAGTTCTTC
TRBJ2-5 TRBV7-9 . CASSPRGTVGAQYF TGTGCCAGCAGCCCGCGGGGTACTGTGGGGGCCCAGTACTTC
TRBJ1-5 TRBV11-2 . CASSFGVYNQPQHF TGTGCCAGCAGCTTCGGGGTTTACAATCAGCCCCAGCATTTT
TRBJ2-7 TRBV19 . CASSMQSRGYEQYF TGTGCCAGTAGTATGCAGTCTAGGGGCTACGAGCAGTACTTC
TRBJ2-3 TRBV27 . CASSFQRGTDTQYF TGTGCCAGCAGTTTCCAGCGGGGCACAGATACGCAGTATTTT
TRBJ1-2 TRBV28 . CASSYQQGFTAYGYTF TGTGCCAGCAGTTACCAACAGGGCTTCACTGCCTATGGCTACACCTTC
TRBJ2-1 TRBV5-1 TRBD1 CASTSRGTGGVEQFF TGCGCCAGCACCTCCCGAGGGACAGGGGGCGTTGAGCAGTTCTTC
TRBJ2-1 TRBV9 TRBD1 CASSVGTGRSYNEQFF TGTGCCAGCAGCGTCGGGACAGGGAGATCCTACAATGAGCAGTTCTTC
TRBJ2-1 TRBV7-9 . CASSLGLSNEQFF TGTGCCAGCAGCTTAGGGCTCTCGAATGAGCAGTTCTTC
TRBJ1-5 TRBV27 . CASSQRGGEPQHF TGTGCCAGCAGTCAGAGGGGGGGGGAGCCCCAGCATTTT
TRBJ1-1 TRBV19 TRBD1 CASSPVPGQGTTEAFF TGTGCCAGTAGTCCTGTCCCGGGACAGGGGACCACTGAAGCTTTCTTT
TRBJ2-1 TRBV6-1 TRBD2 CASSGLAGVEQFF TGTGCCAGCAGCGGACTAGCGGGAGTAGAGCAGTTCTTC
TRBJ2-1 TRBV7-6 . CASSLALRNEQFF TGTGCCAGCAGCTTAGCCCTACGCAATGAGCAGTTCTTC
TRBJ2-1 TRBV9 TRBD2 CASSVVPSGRGGNEQFF TGTGCCAGCAGCGTAGTGCCTAGCGGGAGGGGAGGGAATGAGCAGTTCTTC
TRBJ2-1 TRBV5-1 TRBD2 CASSLEREGDEQFF TGCGCCAGCAGCTTGGAGCGGGAGGGGGATGAGCAGTTCTTC
TRBJ1-6 TRBV2 . CASRWGPTMSLSSSPLHF TGTGCCAGCAGGTGGGGCCCAACTATGTCGTTGAGTTCGTCACCCCTCCACTTT
TRBJ2-7 TRBV7-2 TRBD2 CASSLSMTSGDFQYF TGTGCCAGCAGCTTATCTATGACTAGCGGAGACTTTCAGTACTTC
TRBJ2-7 TRBV27 TRBD1 CASSLSGQGESSYEQYF TGTGCCAGCAGTTTATCAGGCCAGGGGGAATCTTCCTACGAGCAGTACTTC
TRBJ1-2 TRBV28 . CASSPLSSRVPYGYGYTF TGTGCCAGCAGTCCTCTTAGTTCCAGGGTACCCTATGGCTATGGCTACACCTTC
TRBJ2-5 TRBV7-9 TRBD2 CASRIAGGGETQYF TGTGCCAGCAGAATAGCGGGTGGAGGGGAGACCCAGTACTTC
TRBJ2-7 TRBV7-9 TRBD2 CASSPSGLAGAQYF TGTGCCAGCAGCCCCTCGGGACTAGCGGGAGCTCAATACTTC